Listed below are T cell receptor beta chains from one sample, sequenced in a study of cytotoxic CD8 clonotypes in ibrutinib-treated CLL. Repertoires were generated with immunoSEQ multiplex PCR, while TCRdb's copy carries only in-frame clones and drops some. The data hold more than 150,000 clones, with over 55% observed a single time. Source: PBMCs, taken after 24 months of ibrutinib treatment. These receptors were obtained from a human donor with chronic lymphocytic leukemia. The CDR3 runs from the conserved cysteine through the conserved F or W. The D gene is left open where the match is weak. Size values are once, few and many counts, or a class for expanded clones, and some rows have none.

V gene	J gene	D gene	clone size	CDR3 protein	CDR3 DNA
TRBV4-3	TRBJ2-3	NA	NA	CASSQDPTTRELSQYF	TGCGCCAGCAGCCAAGATCCGACGACTAGGGAGTTGTCGCAGTATTTT
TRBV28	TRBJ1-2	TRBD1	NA	CASRVFGETGQGIVGYTF	TGTGCCAGCAGAGTTTTTGGGGAGACGGGACAGGGGATCGTTGGCTACACCTTC
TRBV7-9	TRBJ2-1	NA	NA	CASSPTPYEQFF	TGTGCCAGCAGCCCCACGCCGTATGAGCAGTTCTTC
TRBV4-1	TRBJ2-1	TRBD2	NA	CASSLTQIAGPLYNEQFF	TGCGCCAGCAGTCTCACTCAAATAGCGGGTCCCCTCTACAATGAGCAGTTCTTC
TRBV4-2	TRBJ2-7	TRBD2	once	CASSQPPGLAGIYEQYF	TGTGCCAGCAGCCAACCCCCGGGACTAGCGGGGATCTACGAGCAGTACTTC
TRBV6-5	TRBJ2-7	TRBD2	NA	CASRKGLVGYEQYF	TGTGCCAGCAGGAAAGGACTAGTTGGGTACGAGCAGTACTTC
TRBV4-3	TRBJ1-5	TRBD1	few	CASSQGTGGGQPQHF	TGCGCCAGCAGCCAAGGGACAGGGGGCGGTCAGCCCCAGCATTTT
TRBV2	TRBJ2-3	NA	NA	CASRERRGTDTQYF	TGTGCCAGCAGAGAGCGACGGGGCACAGATACGCAGTATTTT
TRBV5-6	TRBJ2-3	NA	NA	CASSRGFGGVTDTQYF	TGTGCCAGCAGCCGCGGGTTCGGGGGCGTCACAGATACGCAGTATTTT
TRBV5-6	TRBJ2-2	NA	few	CASSLGRNTGELFF	TGTGCCAGCAGCTTGGGTCGGAACACCGGGGAGCTGTTTTTT
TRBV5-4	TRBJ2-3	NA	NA	CASSSLGTDTQYF	TGTGCCAGCAGCTCCTTAGGCACAGATACGCAGTATTTT
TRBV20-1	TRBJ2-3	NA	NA	CSVEIPDTQYF	TGCAGTGTTGAGATTCCAGATACGCAGTATTTT
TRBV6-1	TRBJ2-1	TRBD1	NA	CASLLRDSSWNEQFF	TGTGCCAGCCTACTAAGGGACAGTTCGTGGAATGAGCAGTTCTTC
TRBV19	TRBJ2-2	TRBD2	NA	CASSIRLREGRTGELFF	TGTGCCAGTAGTATTAGGTTGAGGGAGGGCCGGACCGGGGAGCTGTTTTTT
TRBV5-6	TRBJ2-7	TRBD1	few	CASSLFDRGHEQYF	TGTGCCAGCAGCTTGTTTGACAGGGGGCATGAGCAGTACTTC
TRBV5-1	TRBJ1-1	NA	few	CASSLGQSNPFF	TGCGCCAGCAGCTTGGGGCAGAGTAACCCCTTCTTT
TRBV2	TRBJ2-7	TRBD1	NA	CASNPTGISYEQYF	TGTGCCAGCAACCCGACAGGGATCTCCTACGAGCAGTACTTC
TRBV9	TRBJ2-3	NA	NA	CASSGPGQSSDTQYF	TGTGCCAGCAGCGGTCCGGGTCAGAGTTCAGATACGCAGTATTTT
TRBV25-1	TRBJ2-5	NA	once	CASSESMGIETQYF	TGTGCCAGCAGTGAATCTATGGGGATAGAGACCCAGTACTTC
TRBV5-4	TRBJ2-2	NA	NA	CASSLAGPFTGELFF	TGTGCCAGCAGCTTAGCCGGGCCATTCACCGGGGAGCTGTTTTTT
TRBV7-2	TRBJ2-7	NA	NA	CASSLGGGAYSYEQYF	TGTGCCAGCAGCTTAGGAGGTGGGGCGTACTCCTACGAGCAGTACTTC
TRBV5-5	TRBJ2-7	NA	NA	CASSLVAYTSYEQYF	TGTGCCAGCAGCTTGGTAGCGTACACATCCTACGAGCAGTACTTC
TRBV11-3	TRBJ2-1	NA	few	CASSQAGTTYNEQFF	TGTGCCAGCAGCCAAGCCGGGACCACCTACAATGAGCAGTTCTTC
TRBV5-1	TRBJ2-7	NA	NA	CASSFRTPGDEQYF	TGCGCCAGCAGCTTTCGGACCCCAGGGGACGAGCAGTACTTC
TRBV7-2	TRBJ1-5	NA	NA	CASSLGRQDNQPQHF	TGTGCCAGCAGCTTAGGCAGACAGGACAATCAGCCCCAGCATTTT
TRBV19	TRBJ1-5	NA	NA	CASSSRGGRHQPQHF	TGTGCCAGTAGTAGCCGAGGGGGGCGGCATCAGCCCCAGCATTTT
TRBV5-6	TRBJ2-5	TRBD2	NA	CASSLGLAGPQETQYF	TGTGCCAGCAGCTTGGGCCTAGCGGGACCACAAGAGACCCAGTACTTC
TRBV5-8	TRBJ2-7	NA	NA	CASSLVVGYEQYF	TGTGCCAGCAGCTTGGTAGTGGGTTACGAGCAGTACTTC
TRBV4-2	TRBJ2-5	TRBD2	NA	CASSRGLADQETQYF	TGTGCCAGCAGCCGGGGACTAGCAGACCAAGAGACCCAGTACTTC
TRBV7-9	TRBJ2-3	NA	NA	CASSAQGLATDTQYF	TGTGCCAGCAGCGCCCAGGGGTTGGCCACAGATACGCAGTATTTT
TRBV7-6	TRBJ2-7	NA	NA	CASSPRPSGEGDYEQYF	TGTGCCAGCAGCCCCCGCCCTTCTGGGGAGGGGGACTACGAGCAGTACTTC
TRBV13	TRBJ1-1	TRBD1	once	CASSLGKGAGTEAFF	TGTGCCAGCAGCTTAGGGAAGGGGGCAGGGACTGAAGCTTTCTTT
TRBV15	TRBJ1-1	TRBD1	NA	CATSRVMTGIMNTEAFF	TGTGCCACCAGCAGAGTAATGACAGGGATCATGAACACTGAAGCTTTCTTT
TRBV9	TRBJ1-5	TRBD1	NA	CASSAGQGYNQPQHF	TGTGCCAGCAGCGCGGGACAGGGGTACAATCAGCCCCAGCATTTT
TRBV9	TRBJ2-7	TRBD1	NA	CASSVGQGRYEQYF	TGTGCCAGCAGCGTGGGACAGGGGAGGTACGAGCAGTACTTC
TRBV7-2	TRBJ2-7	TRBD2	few	CASSYWTSGSVEQYF	TGTGCCAGCAGCTATTGGACTAGCGGGAGCGTCGAGCAGTACTTC
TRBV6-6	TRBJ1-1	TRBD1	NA	CASSEWTGTEAFF	TGTGCCAGCAGTGAGTGGACAGGGACTGAAGCTTTCTTT
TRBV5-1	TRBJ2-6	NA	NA	CASSLSLSGANVLTF	TGCGCCAGCAGCTTGTCCCTCTCTGGGGCCAACGTCCTGACTTTC
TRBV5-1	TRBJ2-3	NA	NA	CASSLLSGSTDTQYF	TGCGCCAGCAGCTTGCTGTCGGGGAGCACAGATACGCAGTATTTT
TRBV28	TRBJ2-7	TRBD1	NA	CASSTGQSYEQYF	TGTGCCAGCAGTACGGGACAGTCCTACGAGCAGTACTTC
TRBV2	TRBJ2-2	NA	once	CARTRTVSNTGELFF	TGTGCCAGGACTAGGACAGTCTCGAACACCGGGGAGCTGTTTTTT
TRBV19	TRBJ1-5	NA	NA	CASSMGAGTYSNQPQHF	TGTGCCAGTAGTATGGGGGCAGGGACATATAGCAATCAGCCCCAGCATTTT
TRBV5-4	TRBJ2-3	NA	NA	CASSLARTDTQYF	TGTGCCAGCAGCTTGGCCCGAACAGATACGCAGTATTTT
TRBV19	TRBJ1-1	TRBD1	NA	CASSIGQGMNTEAFF	TGTGCCAGTAGTATAGGACAGGGCATGAACACTGAAGCTTTCTTT
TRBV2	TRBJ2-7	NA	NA	CASSGDFSYEQYF	TGTGCCAGCAGTGGGGACTTCTCCTACGAGCAGTACTTC
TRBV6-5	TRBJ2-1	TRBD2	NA	CASSSPGLALDEQFF	TGTGCCAGCAGTTCGCCGGGACTAGCTCTCGATGAGCAGTTCTTC
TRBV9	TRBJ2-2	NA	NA	CAGRGPGELFF	TGTGCCGGCAGGGGCCCCGGGGAGCTGTTTTTT
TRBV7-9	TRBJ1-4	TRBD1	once	CASSFDRDYEKLFF	TGTGCCAGCAGCTTTGACAGGGACTATGAAAAACTGTTTTTT
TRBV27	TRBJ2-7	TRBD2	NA	CASSLSTPGLAGGYEQYF	TGTGCCAGCAGTTTATCGACCCCCGGACTAGCGGGAGGGTACGAGCAGTACTTC
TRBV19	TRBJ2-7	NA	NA	CASSFAYEQYF	TGTGCCAGTAGTTTCGCCTACGAGCAGTACTTC